Below, 24 T cell receptor beta chains from the same sample are listed, as sequenced in a study of regulatory T cells in long-lasting Graves disease (dated by TCRdb to about 2021). The time point label of this sample denotes: newly diagnosed GD, antithyroid drugs for less than 3 months. For both TCR sequencing and RNA sequencing, RNA was extracted from PBMCs using TRIzol. Library preparation used multiplex PCR. Instrument used: Illumina HiSeq 4000. TCR beta libraries were built with iRepertoire HTBI primers and Arm-PCR amplification of CDR3 regions. TCRdb ran its own pipeline on the public reads, namely fastp trimming at Q25 and MiXCR clone calling, and kept in-frame beta chains. CDR3 protein duplicates are merged, each entry listing the most common genes and DNA. The sample table contains around 250,000 distinct CDR3 sequences; only one count was recorded for approximately 18% of them. The ten largest clones add up to around 13% of the sample.

These data also featured in a second study, about T cells in Graves' hyperthyroidism and ophthalmopathy.

Sequenced material: peripheral blood mononuclear cells (PBMCs), taken at new diagnosis, from a patient treated with antithyroid drugs. The receptors stem from a woman in her twenties or thirties with Graves disease. Donor details come from another sample of the same person, matched by shared clones.

This clonotype has a count of ten or more. The gene calls are TRBV24-1 and TRBJ2-5; D possibly corresponds to TRBD1 (6 bases). Germline V gene lookup returns CDR1 KGHDR and CDR2 SFDVKD. The germline V and J ends were trimmed by 3 bases and 5 bases, with 9 bases remaining between them. The CDR3 spans 13 residues. The CDR3 protein is CATSDGGEETQYF. CDR3 in DNA: TGTGCCACCAGTGATGGGGGCGAGGAGACCCAGTACTTC.

This clonotype was detected many times. The chain has TRBV7-9 and TRBJ1-3; D remains unclear. The germline V gene encodes CDR1 SEHNR and CDR2 FQNEAQ (reference sequence). V lost 2 bases to trimming and J lost 1 base, with 0 bases between them. This CDR3 contains 12 residues. In DNA form, the CDR3 reads TGTGCCAGCAGCTTATCTGGAAACACCATATATTTT. Protein sequence: CASSLSGNTIYF.

This clonotype has ten or more counts. V usage is TRBV29-1 and J usage is TRBJ1-1; 10 nucleotides align to TRBD1. Germline lookup yields CDR1 SQVTM and CDR2 ANQGSEA. The CDR3 extends over 12 amino acids. The ends lost 6 bases at V and 7 bases at J; junction bases unmatched: 5. The CDR3 spells CSVHGTGVEAFF. The CDR3 DNA reads as TGCAGCGTCCATGGGACAGGGGTTGAAGCTTTCTTT.

This clonotype was recorded many times. The chain carries TRBV7-2 and TRBJ2-5, with 7 bases aligning to TRBD2. Germline V lookup: CDR1 SGHTA, CDR2 FQGNSA. Trimming took 1 base from V and 1 from J; bases not matched to a gene: 3. This CDR3 contains 15 residues. CDR3 loop: CASSLDGGIQETQYF. CDR3 DNA sequence: TGTGCCAGCAGCTTAGACGGGGGGATCCAAGAGACCCAGTACTTC.

To note about this clonotype: A read error is possible here, since a much larger clone lies one base away. The J gene is TRBJ2-5, the V gene TRBV5-1, with a tentative D call TRBD2 (5 bases). Germline V gene sequence: CDR1 SGHRS, CDR2 YFSETQ. The CDR3 is 14 amino acids. The V end was cut by 7 bases, the J end by 5 bases, with 18 bases between. The CDR3 protein is CASGLQTGEETQYF. CDR3 DNA sequence: TGCGCCAGCGGCCTCCAGACTGGGGAGGAGACCCAGTACTTC.

This clonotype was observed at least ten times. The rearrangement links TRBV20-1 to TRBJ2-2; TRBD2 is a possible D gene (6 bases). This CDR3 comprises 17 residues. The germline CDR1 and CDR2 sequences are DFQATT and SNEGSKA (reference sequence). V dropped 0 bases and J dropped 0 bases, with 14 bases sitting between them. CDR3 bases: TGCAGTGCTAGAGATGGAGGGCCCAGATCGAACACCGGGGAGCTGTTTTTT. Translation: CSARDGGPRSNTGELFF.

This clonotype was picked up many times. The chain employs TRBV28 and TRBJ2-1; 7 bases are a match to TRBD2. This CDR3 has 15 amino acids. Trimming cost V 6 bases and J 4 bases; bases outside gene matches: 9. The germline gives CDR1 MDHEN, CDR2 SYDVKM. The CDR3 loop is CASSELRGRYNEQFF. In DNA form, the CDR3 reads TGTGCCAGCAGCGAACTGCGGGGGAGATACAATGAGCAGTTCTTC. Using reference TRBV28 and TRBJ2-1 for the parts outside the CDR3, the full variable domain is DVKVTQSSRYLVKRTGEKVFLECVQDMDHENMFWYRQDPGLGLRLIYFSYDVKMKEKGDIPEGYSVSREKKERFSLILESASTNQTSMYLCASSELRGRYNEQFFGPGTRLTVL.

The V call is TRBV7-9, the J call TRBJ1-2; D uncertain. Germline CDR1 SEHNR, CDR2 FQNEAQ (reference sequence). Trimming left V 3 bases short and J 0 bases short, with 11 bases between. This CDR3 comprises 15 residues. CDR3 coding DNA: TGTGCCAGCAGCTTTTCGTCCTTGGCTAACTATGGCTACACCTTC. This translates into CASSFSSLANYGYTF.

The CDR3 loop reads CASSFTGGPETQYF. The CDR3 bases are TGTGCCAGCAGCTTTACAGGGGGACCAGAGACCCAGTACTTC. The chain links TRBV7-3 to TRBJ2-5; 8 bases align to TRBD1. The J segment lost 4 bases and the V segment lost 3 bases, leaving 4 bases of the junction unmatched. Germline CDR1 and CDR2: SGHTA and FQGTGA. This CDR3 comprises 14 residues.

This clonotype was observed a few times. This sequence joins TRBV25-1 and TRBJ2-6; no firm D call. This CDR3 is built from 16 residues. Germline V gene lookup returns CDR1 MGHDK and CDR2 SYGVNS. The V gene lost 1 base and the J gene lost 1 base, with 8 bases spanning the gap. The CDR3 is CASSEFKGSGANVLTF. The DNA of the CDR3 is TGTGCCAGCAGTGAATTTAAAGGGTCTGGGGCCAACGTCCTGACTTTC.

This clonotype was detected ten times or more. V and J are TRBV3-1 and TRBJ1-1; D perhaps matches TRBD1 (6 bases). The CDR3 has 14 residues. With 3 bases removed from V and 1 base from J, the gap between germline ends came to 9 bases. Germline CDR1 and CDR2: LGHDT and YNNKEL (reference sequence). CDR3: CASSHWTENTEAFF. The CDR3 region has the DNA TGTGCCAGCAGCCATTGGACAGAGAACACTGAAGCTTTCTTT.

This clonotype was counted ten times or more. The chain uses TRBV20-1 and TRBJ2-3; D is tentatively TRBD1 or TRBD2 (5 bases each). Deletions cut 4 bases from V and 0 bases from J, with 11 bases between. Germline values: CDR1 DFQATT, CDR2 SNEGSKA (reference sequence). The CDR3 totals 14 residues. The CDR3 nucleotides read TGCAGTGCTACTTTGGGACCGAGCACAGATACGCAGTATTTT. Amino acid sequence: CSATLGPSTDTQYF.

The gene calls are TRBV10-3 and TRBJ1-2; D unclear. Germline V gene data show CDR1 as ENHRY and CDR2 as SYGVKD. The ends were cut back, 0 bases at V and 5 bases at J, with 10 bases in the middle. The CDR3 has 14 residues. This CDR3 is CAISESNTPYGYTF. The CDR3 nucleotides read TGTGCCATCAGTGAGTCCAACACCCCGTATGGCTACACCTTC.

This clonotype was counted ten times or more. The V call is TRBV5-1, the J call TRBJ2-3; TRBD1 matches at 7 bases. CDR3 length: 14 residues. Germline trimming cut 3 bases from V and 1 base from J; bases unmatched to any gene: 2. Germline V gene sequence: CDR1 SGHRS, CDR2 YFSETQ. The CDR3 nucleotides read TGCGCCAGCAGCTCCGGACAGGGCACAGATACGCAGTATTTT. Amino acid sequence: CASSSGQGTDTQYF. The variable domain in full, with the rest retrieved from reference TRBV5-1 and TRBJ2-3, is KAGVTQTPRYLIKTRGQQVTLSCSPISGHRSVSWYQQTPGQGLQFLFEYFSETQRNKGNFPGRFSGRQFSNSRSEMNVSTLELGDSALYLCASSSGQGTDTQYFGPGTRLTVL.

The rearrangement links TRBV7-2 to TRBJ2-1; 14 bases are shared with TRBD2. This CDR3 region has 20 residues. Per the germline V gene, CDR1 is SGHTA and CDR2 is FQGNSA. Unmatched junction bases numbered 16, after V lost 5 bases and J lost 4 bases. CDR3 sequence: CASSRTLTSGGGKYYNEQFF. CDR3 DNA sequence: TGTGCCAGCAGCCGTACCCTGACTAGCGGGGGGGGGAAGTATTACAATGAGCAGTTCTTC. The full variable domain, with the rest looked up from reference TRBV7-2 and TRBJ2-1, is GAGVSQSPSNKVTEKGKDVELRCDPISGHTALYWYRQSLGQGLEFLIYFQGNSAPDKSGLPSDRFSAERTGGSVSTLTIQRTQQEDSAVYLCASSRTLTSGGGKYYNEQFFGPGTRLTVL.

This clonotype was counted many times. The chain joins TRBV6-1 to TRBJ2-5; D is tentatively TRBD1 or TRBD2 (5 bases each). Trimming shortened V by 5 bases and J by 1 base, and 11 bases separated the two germline ends. The CDR3 sequence is 14 residues long. Germline CDR1 reads MNHNS; CDR2 reads SASEGT. Here the CDR3 DNA reads TGTGCCAGCAGTCCATGGGACGCCCAAGAGACCCAGTACTTC. The encoded protein is CASSPWDAQETQYF.

For this clonotype: A far larger clone differs by one base, so this is likely a read error. The J gene is TRBJ1-1, the V gene TRBV5-4; D is perhaps TRBD1 (5 bases). Germline loops: CDR1 SGHNT, CDR2 YYREEE (reference sequence). The CDR3 totals 15 residues. Between the trimmed V and J ends, which lost 7 bases and 1 base, there was a span of 17 bases. The CDR3 spells CASSRGTSANTEAFF. DNA for the CDR3: TGTGCCAGCTCACGGGGGACCTCTGCGAACACTGAAGCTTTCTTT.

This clonotype was counted many times. The rearrangement uses TRBV6-1 and TRBJ1-4; 8 bases are a match to TRBD1. V shed 6 bases and J 7 bases; nucleotides not matched to a gene: 7. Looked up from germline, CDR1 is MNHNS and CDR2 is SASEGT. The CDR3 totals 14 residues. CDR3: CASSNTGGREKLFF. CDR3 nucleotide sequence: TGTGCCAGCAGCAATACAGGGGGACGTGAAAAACTGTTTTTT.

This clonotype was observed a handful of times. CDR3 bases: TGTGCCAGCAGCGCCGCCGGGGGGAACTATGGCTACACCTTC. Translated: CASSAAGGNYGYTF. The rearrangement joins TRBV7-9 to TRBJ1-2; D might be TRBD1 (5 bases). The CDR3 contains 14 residues. Trimming took 5 bases from V and 2 from J, leaving 12 bases between them. The germline gives CDR1 SEHNR, CDR2 FQNEAQ (reference sequence).

Note on this clonotype: Given a much more abundant clone one base away, this may be a read error. J is TRBJ2-2 and V is TRBV12-3 or TRBV12-4; D gene unclear. This CDR3 has 12 residues. CDR3 DNA sequence: TGTGCCGGCAGCCGTGGATCCGGGGAGCTGTTTTTT. Its protein product is CAGSRGSGELFF.

This clonotype was counted ten times or more. V gene TRBV4-1 combines with J gene TRBJ2-1, with 16 bases that match TRBD2. CDR1 is MGHRA and CDR2 is YSYEKL in the germline V gene. This CDR3 comprises 17 residues. V lost 3 bases, J lost 9 bases, and 8 bases stayed unmatched. The CDR3 DNA sequence: TGCGCCAGCAGCCAGTCGGGACTAGCGGGGGGGTTGGGTGAGCAGTTCTTC. It specifies CASSQSGLAGGLGEQFF.

This clonotype was seen at least ten times. The chain combines TRBV11-2 with TRBJ2-2, with D perhaps TRBD2 (6 bases). This CDR3 spans 16 amino acids. The germline V and J ends were trimmed by 3 bases and 3 bases, with 14 bases remaining between them. CDR1 and CDR2 from the germline V gene are SGHAT and FQNNGV. CDR3 bases: TGTGCCAGCAGCTTTTACTTCAGGGAGGACACCGGGGAGCTGTTTTTT. This translates into CASSFYFREDTGELFF.

This clonotype was seen repeatedly, ten times or more. The V and J genes are TRBV20-1 and TRBJ2-3, with D unresolved. V lost 1 base and J lost 3, with 14 bases in between. Germline CDR1 DFQATT, CDR2 SNEGSKA (reference sequence). The CDR3 covers 15 residues. The CDR3 DNA reads as TGCAGTGCTAGAGGTATAGGGTCGTCGACAGATACGCAGTATTTT. Its translation is CSARGIGSSTDTQYF.

The V call is TRBV6-1, the J call TRBJ1-1; perhaps TRBD1 as D (5 bases). The CDR3 is 15 amino acids. V lost 6 bases, J lost 5 bases, and 19 bases lay in between. Germline CDR1 is MNHNS and CDR2 is SASEGT. As DNA, the CDR3 is TGTGCCAGCAGCCCCGGGACGGGGAGCGGGACTGAAGCTTTCTTT. Amino acids: CASSPGTGSGTEAFF.